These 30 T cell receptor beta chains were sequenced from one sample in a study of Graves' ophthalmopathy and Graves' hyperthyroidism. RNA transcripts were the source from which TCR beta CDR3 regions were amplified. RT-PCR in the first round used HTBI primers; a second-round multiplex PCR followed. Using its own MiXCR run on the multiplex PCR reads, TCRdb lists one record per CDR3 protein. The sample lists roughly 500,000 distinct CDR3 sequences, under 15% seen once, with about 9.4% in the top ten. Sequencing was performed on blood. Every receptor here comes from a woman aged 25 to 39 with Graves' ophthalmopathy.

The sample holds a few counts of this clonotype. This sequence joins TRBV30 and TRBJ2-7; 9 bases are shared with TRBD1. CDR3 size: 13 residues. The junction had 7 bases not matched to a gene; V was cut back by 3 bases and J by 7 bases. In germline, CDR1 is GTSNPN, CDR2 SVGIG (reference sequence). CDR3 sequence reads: CAWSWTGAREQYF. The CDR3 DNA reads TGTGCCTGGAGCTGGACAGGGGCGCGGGAGCAGTACTTC.

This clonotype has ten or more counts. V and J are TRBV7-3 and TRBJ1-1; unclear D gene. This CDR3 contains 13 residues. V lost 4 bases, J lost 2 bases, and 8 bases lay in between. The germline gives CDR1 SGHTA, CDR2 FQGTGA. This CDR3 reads CASSWTVNTEAFF. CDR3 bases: TGTGCCAGCAGCTGGACTGTAAACACTGAAGCTTTCTTT.

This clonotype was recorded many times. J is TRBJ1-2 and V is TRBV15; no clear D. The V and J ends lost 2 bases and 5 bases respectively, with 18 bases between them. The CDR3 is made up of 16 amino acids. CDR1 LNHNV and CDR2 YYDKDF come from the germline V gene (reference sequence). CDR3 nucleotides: TGTGCCACCAGCAGACCGCGGGAGGAGCCTTCTTATGGCTACACCTTC. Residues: CATSRPREEPSYGYTF. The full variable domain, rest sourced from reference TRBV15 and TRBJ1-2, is DAMVIQNPRYQVTQFGKPVTLSCSQTLNHNVMYWYQQKSSQAPKLLFHYYDKDFNNEADTPDNFQSRRPNTSFCFLDIRSPGLGDTAMYLCATSRPREEPSYGYTFGSGTRLTVV.

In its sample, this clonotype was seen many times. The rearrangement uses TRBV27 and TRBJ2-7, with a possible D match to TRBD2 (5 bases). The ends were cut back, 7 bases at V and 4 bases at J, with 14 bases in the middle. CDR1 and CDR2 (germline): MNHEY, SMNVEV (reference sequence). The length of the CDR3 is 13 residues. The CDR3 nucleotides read TGTGCCAGCAAGGTGTCGGGGATGTACGAGCAGTACTTC. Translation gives CASKVSGMYEQYF.

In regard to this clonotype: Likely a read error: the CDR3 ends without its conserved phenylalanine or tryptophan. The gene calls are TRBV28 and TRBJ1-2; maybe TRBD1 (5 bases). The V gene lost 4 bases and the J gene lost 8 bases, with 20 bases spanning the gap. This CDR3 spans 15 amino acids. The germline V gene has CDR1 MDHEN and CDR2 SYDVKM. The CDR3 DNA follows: TGTGCCAGCAGTTCGACCCTCGACAGATTCGTCGGCTACACCCTC. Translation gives CASSSTLDRFVGYTL.

The CDR3 protein is CASSYFTGGEQYF. In DNA form, the CDR3 reads TGTGCCAGCAGCTACTTTACAGGTGGCGAGCAGTACTTC. J is TRBJ2-7 and V is TRBV7-3; D is perhaps TRBD1 (5 bases). The CDR3 extends over 13 amino acids. Deletions cut 4 bases from V and 6 bases from J, with 13 bases between. Looked up from germline, CDR1 is SGHTA and CDR2 is FQGTGA.

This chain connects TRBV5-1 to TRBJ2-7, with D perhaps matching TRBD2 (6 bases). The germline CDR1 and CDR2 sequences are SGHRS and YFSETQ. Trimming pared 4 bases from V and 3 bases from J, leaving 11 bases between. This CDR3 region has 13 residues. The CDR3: CASSQTRGYEQYF. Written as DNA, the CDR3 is TGCGCCAGCAGCCAGACTAGAGGCTACGAGCAGTACTTC.

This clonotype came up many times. The CDR3 protein is CSASSNTEAFF. DNA of the CDR3: TGCAGTGCTAGTTCTAACACTGAAGCTTTCTTT. The V and J genes are TRBV20-1 and TRBJ1-1; no clear D gene. The CDR3 is 11 residues long. The V end lost 3 bases, the J end lost 2 bases, and 4 bases lay between the germline ends. CDR1 is DFQATT and CDR2 is SNEGSKA in the germline V gene (reference sequence).

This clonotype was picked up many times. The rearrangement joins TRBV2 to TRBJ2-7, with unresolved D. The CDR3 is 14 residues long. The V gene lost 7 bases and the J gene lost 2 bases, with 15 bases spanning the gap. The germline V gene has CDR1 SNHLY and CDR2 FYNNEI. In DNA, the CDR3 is TGTGCCAGCATAGGGCAGAGGTATACCTACGAGCAGTACTTC. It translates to CASIGQRYTYEQYF.

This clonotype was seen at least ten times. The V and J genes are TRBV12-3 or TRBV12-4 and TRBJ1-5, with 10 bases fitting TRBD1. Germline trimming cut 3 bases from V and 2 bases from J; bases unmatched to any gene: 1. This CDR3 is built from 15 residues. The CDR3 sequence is CASSFGTGGNQPQHF. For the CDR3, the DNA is TGTGCCAGCAGTTTCGGGACAGGGGGCAATCAGCCCCAGCATTTT.

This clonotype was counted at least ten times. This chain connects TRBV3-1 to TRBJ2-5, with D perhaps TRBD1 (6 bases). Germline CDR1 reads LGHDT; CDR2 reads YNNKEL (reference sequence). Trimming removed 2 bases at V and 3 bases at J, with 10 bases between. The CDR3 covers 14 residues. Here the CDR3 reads CASSQSHREETQYF. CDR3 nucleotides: TGTGCCAGCAGCCAAAGCCACAGGGAAGAGACCCAGTACTTC.

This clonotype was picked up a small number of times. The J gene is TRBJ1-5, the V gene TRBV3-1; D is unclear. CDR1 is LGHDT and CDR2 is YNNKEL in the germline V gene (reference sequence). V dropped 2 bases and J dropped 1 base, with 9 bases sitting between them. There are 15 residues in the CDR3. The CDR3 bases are TGTGCCAGCAGCCAATTTATGGGGAGCAATCAGCCCCAGCATTTT. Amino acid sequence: CASSQFMGSNQPQHF. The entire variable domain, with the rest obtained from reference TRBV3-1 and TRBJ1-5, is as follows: DTAVSQTPKYLVTQMGNDKSIKCEQNLGHDTMYWYKQDSKKFLKIMFSYNNKELIINETVPNRFSPKSPDKAHLNLHINSLELGDSAVYFCASSQFMGSNQPQHFGDGTRLSIL.

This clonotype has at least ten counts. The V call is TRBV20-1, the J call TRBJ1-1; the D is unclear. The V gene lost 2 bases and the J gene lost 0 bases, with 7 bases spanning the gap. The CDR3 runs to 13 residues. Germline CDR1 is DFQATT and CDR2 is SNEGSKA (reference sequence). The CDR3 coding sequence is TGCAGTGCTAGATCTGGGATGAACACTGAAGCTTTCTTT. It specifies CSARSGMNTEAFF.

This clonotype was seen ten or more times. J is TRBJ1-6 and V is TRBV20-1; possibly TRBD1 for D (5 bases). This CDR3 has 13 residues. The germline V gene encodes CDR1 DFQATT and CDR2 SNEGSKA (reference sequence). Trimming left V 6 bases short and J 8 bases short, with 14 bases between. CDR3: CSALRGEYSPLHF. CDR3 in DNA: TGCAGTGCCCTCAGAGGGGAGTATTCACCCCTCCACTTT.

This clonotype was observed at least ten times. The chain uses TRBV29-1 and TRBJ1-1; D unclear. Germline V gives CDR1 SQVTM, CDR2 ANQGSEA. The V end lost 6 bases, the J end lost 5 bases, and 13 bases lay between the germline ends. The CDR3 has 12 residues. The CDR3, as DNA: TGCAGCGTGAGGCCGGGGAGGACTGAAGCTTTCTTT. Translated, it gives CSVRPGRTEAFF.

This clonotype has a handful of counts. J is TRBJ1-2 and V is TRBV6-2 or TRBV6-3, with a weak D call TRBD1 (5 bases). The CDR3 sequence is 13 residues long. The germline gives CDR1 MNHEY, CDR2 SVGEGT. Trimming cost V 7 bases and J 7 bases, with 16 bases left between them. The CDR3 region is CASKSDGAGGYTF. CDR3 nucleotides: TGTGCCAGCAAATCGGATGGGGCAGGTGGCTACACCTTC.

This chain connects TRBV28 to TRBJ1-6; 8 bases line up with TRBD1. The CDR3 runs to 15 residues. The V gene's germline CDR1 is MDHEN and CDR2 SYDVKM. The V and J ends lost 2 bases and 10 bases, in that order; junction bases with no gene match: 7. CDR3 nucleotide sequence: TGTGCCAGCAGTTTAGGGACAGGACGTCTCTCACCCCTCCACTTT. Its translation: CASSLGTGRLSPLHF.

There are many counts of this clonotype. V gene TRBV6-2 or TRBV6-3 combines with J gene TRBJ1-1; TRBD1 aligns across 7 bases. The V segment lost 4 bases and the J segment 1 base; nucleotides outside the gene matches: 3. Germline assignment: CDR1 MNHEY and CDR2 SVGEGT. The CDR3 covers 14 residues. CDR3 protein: CASSFHRGNTEAFF. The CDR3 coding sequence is TGTGCCAGCAGTTTCCACAGGGGGAACACTGAAGCTTTCTTT.

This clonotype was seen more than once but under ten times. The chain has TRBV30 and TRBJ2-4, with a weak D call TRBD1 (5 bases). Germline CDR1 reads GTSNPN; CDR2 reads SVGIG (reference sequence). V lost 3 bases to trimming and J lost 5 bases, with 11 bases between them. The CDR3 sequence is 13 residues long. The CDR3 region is CAWSHTRENIQYF. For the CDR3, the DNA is TGTGCCTGGAGCCATACCAGGGAAAACATTCAGTACTTC. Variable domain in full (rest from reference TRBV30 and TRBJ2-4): SQTIHQWPATLVQPVGSPLSLECTVEGTSNPNLYWYRQAAGRGLQLLFYSVGIGQISSEVPQNLSASRPQDRQFILSSKKLLLSDSGFYLCAWSHTRENIQYFGAGTRLSVL.

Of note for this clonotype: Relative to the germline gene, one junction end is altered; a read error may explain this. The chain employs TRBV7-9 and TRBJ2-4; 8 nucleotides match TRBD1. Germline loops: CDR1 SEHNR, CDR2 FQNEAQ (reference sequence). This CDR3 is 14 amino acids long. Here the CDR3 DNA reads TGTGCCAGCAGCTATGGACAGGGAAAGGACATTAAGTACTTC. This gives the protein CASSYGQGKDIKYF.

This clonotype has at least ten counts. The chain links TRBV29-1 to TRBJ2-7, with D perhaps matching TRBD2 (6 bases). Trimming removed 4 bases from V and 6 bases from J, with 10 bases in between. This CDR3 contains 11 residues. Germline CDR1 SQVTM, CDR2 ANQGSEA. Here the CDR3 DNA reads TGCAGCGTTGGAGTGGGGGGCGAGCAGTACTTC. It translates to CSVGVGGEQYF.

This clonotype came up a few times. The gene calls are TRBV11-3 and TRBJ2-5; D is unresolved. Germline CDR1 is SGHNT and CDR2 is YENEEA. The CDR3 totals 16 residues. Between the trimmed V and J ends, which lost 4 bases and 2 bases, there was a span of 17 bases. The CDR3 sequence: CASSSGQIPYQETQYF. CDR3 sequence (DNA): TGTGCCAGCAGCTCCGGGCAGATCCCGTATCAAGAGACCCAGTACTTC.

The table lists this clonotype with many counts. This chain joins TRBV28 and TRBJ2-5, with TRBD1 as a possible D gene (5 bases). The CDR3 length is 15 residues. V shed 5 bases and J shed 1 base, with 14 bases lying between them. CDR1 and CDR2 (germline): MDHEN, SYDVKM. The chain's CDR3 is CASSHIQVLQETQYF. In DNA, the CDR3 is TGTGCCAGCAGTCACATACAGGTTCTCCAAGAGACCCAGTACTTC. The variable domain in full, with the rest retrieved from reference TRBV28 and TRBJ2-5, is DVKVTQSSRYLVKRTGEKVFLECVQDMDHENMFWYRQDPGLGLRLIYFSYDVKMKEKGDIPEGYSVSREKKERFSLILESASTNQTSMYLCASSHIQVLQETQYFGPGTRLLVL.

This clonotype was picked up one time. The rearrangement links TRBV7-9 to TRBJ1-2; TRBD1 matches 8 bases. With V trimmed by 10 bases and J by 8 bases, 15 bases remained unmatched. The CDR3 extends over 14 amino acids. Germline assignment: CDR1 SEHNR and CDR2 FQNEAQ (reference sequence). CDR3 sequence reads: CATKVDRVSEGYTF. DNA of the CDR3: TGTGCCACCAAAGTGGACAGGGTTTCGGAGGGCTACACCTTC.

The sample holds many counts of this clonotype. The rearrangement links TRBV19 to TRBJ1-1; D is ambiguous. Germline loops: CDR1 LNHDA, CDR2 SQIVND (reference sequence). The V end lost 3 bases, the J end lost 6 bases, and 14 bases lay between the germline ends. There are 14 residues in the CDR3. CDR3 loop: CASSILGQIPEAFF. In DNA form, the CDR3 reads TGTGCCAGTAGTATTCTTGGGCAGATCCCTGAAGCTTTCTTT.

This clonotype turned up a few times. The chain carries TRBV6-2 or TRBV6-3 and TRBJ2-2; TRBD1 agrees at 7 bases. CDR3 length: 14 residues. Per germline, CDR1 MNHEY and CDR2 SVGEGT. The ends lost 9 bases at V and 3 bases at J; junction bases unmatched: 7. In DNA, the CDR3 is TGTGCCAGTCACCGGGACAGATACACCGGGGAGCTGTTTTTT. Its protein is CASHRDRYTGELFF.

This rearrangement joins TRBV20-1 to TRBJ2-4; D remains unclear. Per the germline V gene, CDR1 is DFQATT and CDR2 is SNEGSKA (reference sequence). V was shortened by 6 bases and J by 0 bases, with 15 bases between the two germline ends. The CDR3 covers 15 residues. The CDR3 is CSATPQVLAKNIQYF. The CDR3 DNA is TGCAGTGCCACCCCCCAAGTCTTAGCCAAAAACATTCAGTACTTC.

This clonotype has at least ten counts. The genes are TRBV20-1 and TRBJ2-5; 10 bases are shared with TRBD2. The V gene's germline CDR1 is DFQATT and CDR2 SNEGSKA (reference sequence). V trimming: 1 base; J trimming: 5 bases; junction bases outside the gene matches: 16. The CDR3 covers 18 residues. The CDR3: CSARGLAGEHPMSETQYF. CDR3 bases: TGCAGTGCTAGAGGGCTAGCGGGGGAGCACCCGATGTCGGAGACCCAGTACTTC.

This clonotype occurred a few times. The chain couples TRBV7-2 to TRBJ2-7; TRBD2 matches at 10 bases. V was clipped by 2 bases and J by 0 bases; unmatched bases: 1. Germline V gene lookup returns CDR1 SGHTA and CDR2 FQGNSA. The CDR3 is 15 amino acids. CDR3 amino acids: CASSLTSGNSYEQYF. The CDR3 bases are TGTGCCAGCAGCTTAACTAGCGGGAACTCCTACGAGCAGTACTTC.

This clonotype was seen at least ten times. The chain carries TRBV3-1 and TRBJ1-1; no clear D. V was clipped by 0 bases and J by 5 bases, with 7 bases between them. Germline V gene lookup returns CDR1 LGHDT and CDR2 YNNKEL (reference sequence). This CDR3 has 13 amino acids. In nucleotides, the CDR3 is TGTGCCAGCAGCCAAGAAGGACGGACTGAAGCTTTCTTT. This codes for CASSQEGRTEAFF.